This T cell receptor beta chain is from a study of cytomegalovirus exposure and HLA in healthy donors. Germline V gene lookup returns CDR1 LGHNA and CDR2 YSLEER. Trimming stripped 0 bases from V and 9 bases from J, with 12 bases between. The CDR3 has 13 residues. The PCR employed 60 Vbeta primers together with 13 Jbeta primers. Only in-frame clones appear in the TCRdb table, and some are missing; sequencing was by immunoSEQ multiplex PCR. This sample carries 85,000 to 120,000 clones, over 60% of them seen once, and the ten largest clones take under 7.5%. In nominal health when sampled, donors likely had unrecorded immune exposures nonetheless.

The specimen was PBMCs. V usage is TRBV4-3 and J usage is TRBJ2-7; perhaps TRBD2 as D (5 bases). This receptor was obtained from a woman in her forties or fifties in good health and CMV-seropositive. The CDR3 nucleotides read TGCGCCAGCAGCCAAGATCTAGAGGGCGGGCAGTACTTC. This sequence encodes CASSQDLEGGQYF.